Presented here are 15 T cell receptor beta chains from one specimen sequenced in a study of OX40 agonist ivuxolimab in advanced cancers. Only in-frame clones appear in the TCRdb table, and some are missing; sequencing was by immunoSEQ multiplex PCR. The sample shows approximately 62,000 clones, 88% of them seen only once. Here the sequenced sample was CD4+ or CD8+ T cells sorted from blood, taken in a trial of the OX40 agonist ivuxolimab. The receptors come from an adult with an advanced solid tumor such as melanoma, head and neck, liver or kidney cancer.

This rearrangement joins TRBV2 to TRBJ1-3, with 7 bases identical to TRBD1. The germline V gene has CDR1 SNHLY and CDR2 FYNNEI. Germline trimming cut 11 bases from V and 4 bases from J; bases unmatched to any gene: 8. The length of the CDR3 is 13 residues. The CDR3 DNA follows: TGTGCCGACGCGACAGGGCTGGGAAACACCATATATTTT. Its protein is CADATGLGNTIYF.

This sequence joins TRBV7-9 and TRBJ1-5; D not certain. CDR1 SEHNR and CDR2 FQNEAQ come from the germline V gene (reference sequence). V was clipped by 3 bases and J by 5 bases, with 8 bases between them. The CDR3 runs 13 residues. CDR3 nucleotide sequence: TGTGCCAGCAGCTTCAATCCGGATCAGCCCCAGCATTTT. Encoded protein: CASSFNPDQPQHF.

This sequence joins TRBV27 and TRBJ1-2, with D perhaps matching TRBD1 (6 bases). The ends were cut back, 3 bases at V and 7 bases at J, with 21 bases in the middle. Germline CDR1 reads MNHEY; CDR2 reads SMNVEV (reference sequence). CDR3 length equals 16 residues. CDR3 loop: CASSFNTGTSLGGYTF. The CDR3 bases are TGTGCCAGCAGTTTTAATACAGGGACCTCATTGGGTGGCTACACCTTC.

The CDR3 region has the DNA TGTGCCAGCACCTGGACCGACAAAAACATTCAGTACTTC. Its protein is CASTWTDKNIQYF. The chain couples TRBV6-5 to TRBJ2-4; D unresolved. CDR3 length: 13 amino acids. CDR1 is MNHEY and CDR2 is SVGAGI in the germline V gene. Trimming pared 7 bases from V and 3 bases from J, leaving 10 bases between.

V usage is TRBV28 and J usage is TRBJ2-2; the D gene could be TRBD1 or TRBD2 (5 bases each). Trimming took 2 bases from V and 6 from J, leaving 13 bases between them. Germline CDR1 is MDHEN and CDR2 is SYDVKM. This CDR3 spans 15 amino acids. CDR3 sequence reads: CASSLLSGSAGELFF. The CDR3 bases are TGTGCCAGCAGTTTACTTTCAGGGAGCGCCGGGGAGCTGTTTTTT.

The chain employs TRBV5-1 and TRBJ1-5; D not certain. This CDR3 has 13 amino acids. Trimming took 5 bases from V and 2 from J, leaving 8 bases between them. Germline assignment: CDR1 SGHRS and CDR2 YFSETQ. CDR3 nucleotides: TGCGCCAGCAGAAAAGAAGGCAATCAGCCCCAGCATTTT. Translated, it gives CASRKEGNQPQHF.

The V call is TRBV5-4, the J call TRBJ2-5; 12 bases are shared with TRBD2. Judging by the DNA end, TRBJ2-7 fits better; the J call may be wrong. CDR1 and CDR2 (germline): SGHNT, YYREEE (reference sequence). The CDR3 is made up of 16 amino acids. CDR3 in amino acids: CASSTRTSGNPYEQYF. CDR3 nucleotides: TGTGCCAGCAGCACCCGGACTAGCGGGAATCCCTACGAGCAGTACTTC.

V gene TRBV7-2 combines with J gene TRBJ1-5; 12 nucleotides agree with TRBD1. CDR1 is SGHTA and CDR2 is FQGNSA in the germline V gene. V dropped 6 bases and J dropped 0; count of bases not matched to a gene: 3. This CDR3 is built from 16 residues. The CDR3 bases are TGTGCCAGCAGGGGGACAGGGGGCTATAGCAATCAGCCCCAGCATTTT. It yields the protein CASRGTGGYSNQPQHF.

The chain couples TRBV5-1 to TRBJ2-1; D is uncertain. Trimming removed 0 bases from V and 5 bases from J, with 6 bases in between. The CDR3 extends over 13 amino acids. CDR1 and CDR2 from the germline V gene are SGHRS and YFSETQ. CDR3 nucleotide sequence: TGCGCCAGCAGCTTGGGGAACAACAATGAGCAGTTCTTC. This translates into CASSLGNNNEQFF.

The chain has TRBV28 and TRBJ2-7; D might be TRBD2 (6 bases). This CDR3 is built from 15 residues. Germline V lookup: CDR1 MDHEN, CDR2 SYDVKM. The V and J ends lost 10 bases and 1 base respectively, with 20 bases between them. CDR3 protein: CATAEGGKESYEQYF. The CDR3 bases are TGTGCCACAGCGGAGGGTGGAAAGGAATCCTACGAGCAGTACTTC.

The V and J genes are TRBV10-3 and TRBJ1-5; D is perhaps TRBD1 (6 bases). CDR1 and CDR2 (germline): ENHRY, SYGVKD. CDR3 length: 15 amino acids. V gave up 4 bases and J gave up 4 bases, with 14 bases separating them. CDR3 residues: CAISVRQGPNQPQHF. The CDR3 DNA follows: TGTGCCATCAGTGTAAGGCAGGGGCCGAATCAGCCCCAGCATTTT.

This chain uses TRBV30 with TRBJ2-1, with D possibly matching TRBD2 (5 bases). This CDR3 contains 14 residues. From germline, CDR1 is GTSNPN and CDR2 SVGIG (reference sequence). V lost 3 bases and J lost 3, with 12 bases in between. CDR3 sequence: CAWRGSGLYNEQFF. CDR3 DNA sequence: TGTGCCTGGAGGGGGAGCGGCCTCTACAATGAGCAGTTCTTC.

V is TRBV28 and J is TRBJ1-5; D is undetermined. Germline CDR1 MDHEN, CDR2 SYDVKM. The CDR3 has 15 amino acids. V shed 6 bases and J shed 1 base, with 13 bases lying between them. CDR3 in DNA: TGTGCCAGCAGCCCGATCGATGCGAGCAATCAGCCCCAGCATTTT. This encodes CASSPIDASNQPQHF.

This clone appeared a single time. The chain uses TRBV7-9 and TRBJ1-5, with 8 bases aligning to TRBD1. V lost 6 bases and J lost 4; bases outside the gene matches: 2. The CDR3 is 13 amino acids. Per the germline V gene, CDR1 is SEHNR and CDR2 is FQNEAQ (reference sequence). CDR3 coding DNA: TGTGCCAGCAGTACAGGGGGTAATCAGCCCCAGCATTTT. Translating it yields CASSTGGNQPQHF. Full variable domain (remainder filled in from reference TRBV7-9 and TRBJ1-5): DTGVSQNPRHKITKRGQNVTFRCDPISEHNRLYWYRQTLGQGPEFLTYFQNEAQLEKSRLLSDRFSAERPKGSFSTLEIQRTEQGDSAMYLCASSTGGNQPQHFGDGTRLSIL.

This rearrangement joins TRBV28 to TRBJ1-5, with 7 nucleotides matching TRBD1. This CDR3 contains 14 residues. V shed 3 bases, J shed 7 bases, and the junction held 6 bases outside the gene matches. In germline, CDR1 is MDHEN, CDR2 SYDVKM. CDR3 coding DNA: TGTGCCAGCAGTTTTACAAGGGGGCTACAGCCCCAGCATTTT. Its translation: CASSFTRGLQPQHF.